A selection of T cell receptor beta chains follows, all from one sample in a study of Graves' ophthalmopathy and Graves' hyperthyroidism. TCRdb analysed the multiplex PCR reads with MiXCR anew, one entry per CDR3 protein. The repertoire holds approximately 380,000 distinct CDR3 sequences, with around 21% as singletons. Material for sequencing was peripheral blood. Receptors originate from a woman aged 18 to 35 with stable Graves' hyperthyroidism. Each CDR3 is given with its conserved first and last residue. D genes are given only for firm matches. The size field is filled for only some rows; it gives once, few, many or a size class.

abundance	v_gene	j_gene	d_gene	CDR3nt	CDR3aa
few	TRBV18	TRBJ1-1	NA	TGTGCCAGCTCACCGACGAGACAGGAAAACACTGAAGCTTTCTTT	CASSPTRQENTEAFF
many	TRBV6-2/TRBV6-3	TRBJ2-2	NA	TGTGCCAGCAGCCCTGGGACGTGGGTGACCGGGGAGCTGTTTTTT	CASSPGTWVTGELFF
NA	TRBV28	TRBJ2-4	NA	TGTGCCAGCAGTGCGCGCGGGACTCCGCTAGCCAAAAACATTCAGTACTTC	CASSARGTPLAKNIQYF
few	TRBV4-1	TRBJ2-2	TRBD2	TGCGCCAGCAGCCAAGATAGGCTAGCGGGGAACACCGGGGAGCTGTTTTTT	CASSQDRLAGNTGELFF
NA	TRBV12-3/TRBV12-4	TRBJ1-1	NA	TGTGCCAGCAGTTTCTCGTTGGGGGCGCAGACTGAAGCTTTCTTT	CASSFSLGAQTEAFF
NA	TRBV6-5	TRBJ2-7	NA	TGCCCGTCCGACTCCTACGAGCAGTACTTC	CPSDSYEQYF
many	TRBV6-1	TRBJ2-2	NA	TGTGCCAGCAGAGACGCCGGGACATCGAACACCGGGGAGCTGTTTTTT	CASRDAGTSNTGELFF
many	TRBV28	TRBJ2-2	TRBD2	TGTGCCAGCAGCTCCGGGACTAGCGGTAGGAACACCGGGGAGCTGTTTTTT	CASSSGTSGRNTGELFF
many	TRBV25-1	TRBJ1-5	TRBD1	TGTGCCAGCAGTGAATCAAAGACAGGGCACAATCAGCCCCAGCATTTT	CASSESKTGHNQPQHF
many	TRBV15	TRBJ2-2	NA	TGTGCCACCAAATACAGCCACGGCAAAATTCTGGGCACCGGGGAGCTGTTTTTT	CATKYSHGKILGTGELFF
many	TRBV20-1	TRBJ2-6	NA	TGCAGTGCTAGTGGGCGGTTTGCTGGGGCCAACGTCCTGACTTTC	CSASGRFAGANVLTF
NA	TRBV6-5	TRBJ1-3	NA	TGTGCCAGCAGTAACAGGGCGACCGGAAACACCATATATTTT	CASSNRATGNTIYF
many	TRBV6-2/TRBV6-3	TRBJ2-7	NA	TGTGCCAGCAGTTCCCTCCCAAGCCGCGAGCAGTACTTC	CASSSLPSREQYF
NA	TRBV6-2/TRBV6-3	TRBJ2-6	TRBD1	TGTGCCAGCAGTTTGGCGGACAGGCCTGGGGCCAACGTCCTGACTTTC	CASSLADRPGANVLTF
many	TRBV27	TRBJ1-1	TRBD1	TGTGCCAGCAGCCTAAGACCGGGACAGAACTTTTGGATCACTGAAGCTTTCTTT	CASSLRPGQNFWITEAFF
many	TRBV19	TRBJ1-5	NA	TGTGCCAGTAAGTTCGATTCGGCTCAGCCCCAGCATTTT	CASKFDSAQPQHF
few	TRBV4-3	TRBJ1-5	NA	TGCGCCAGCAGCCAATTCCGGACAGCAAATCAGCCCCAGCATTTT	CASSQFRTANQPQHF
many	TRBV10-2	TRBJ1-1	TRBD1	TGCGCCAGCAGTGATAGAACAGGGGACACTGAAGCTTTCTTT	CASSDRTGDTEAFF
many	TRBV14	TRBJ1-6	NA	TGTGCCAGCAGCCAAGGAGTTCCAGGGTCTGCAGGTGGCTCACCCCTCCACTTT	CASSQGVPGSAGGSPLHF
many	TRBV6-5	TRBJ1-3	TRBD1	TGTGCCAGCAGACCAGGGGGCACCTCTGGAAACACCATATATTTT	CASRPGGTSGNTIYF
many	TRBV28	TRBJ2-7	NA	TGTGCCAGCAGTTGGACCGGGGCAGGAACCTACGAGCAGTACTTC	CASSWTGAGTYEQYF
few	TRBV7-6	TRBJ2-5	NA	TGTGCCAGCAGCTTACTGATGAAGCGGACCTCCGGGGAGACCCAGTACTTC	CASSLLMKRTSGETQYF
many	TRBV12-3/TRBV12-4	TRBJ1-1	NA	TGTGCCAGCAGTTTGAAGGCGGGTCTCAAGGGAGAAGCTTTCTTT	CASSLKAGLKGEAFF
many	TRBV7-8	TRBJ2-4	NA	TGTGCCAGCAGCTTAGAGCTGAACATTAAGTACTTC	CASSLELNIKYF
many	TRBV20-1	TRBJ2-5	NA	TGCAGTGCTTGGGGCAGTCAAGAGACCCAGTACTTC	CSAWGSQETQYF
many	TRBV20-1	TRBJ1-1	NA	TGCAGTGCTGGGGGGTTGACTGAAGCTTTCTTT	CSAGGLTEAFF
few	TRBV2	TRBJ1-1	NA	TGTGCCAGCATCACCAGCGCTGAAGCTTTCTTT	CASITSAEAFF
many	TRBV14	TRBJ2-5	TRBD2	TGTGCCAGCAGCCGACGACTAGCGGGGCAAGAGACCCAGTACTTC	CASSRRLAGQETQYF
many	TRBV19	TRBJ1-2	NA	TGTGCCAGTACCAGGGACGCCGGGGGGCTTCGTGGCTACACCTTC	CASTRDAGGLRGYTF
NA	TRBV12-3/TRBV12-4	TRBJ1-1	NA	TGTGCCAGCAGAATCTCAGGGAGCTCGAACACTGAAGCTTTCTTT	CASRISGSSNTEAFF
many	TRBV19	TRBJ2-7	TRBD2	TGTGCCAGTACCGATGGTAGCGGGACCTACGAGCAGTACTTC	CASTDGSGTYEQYF